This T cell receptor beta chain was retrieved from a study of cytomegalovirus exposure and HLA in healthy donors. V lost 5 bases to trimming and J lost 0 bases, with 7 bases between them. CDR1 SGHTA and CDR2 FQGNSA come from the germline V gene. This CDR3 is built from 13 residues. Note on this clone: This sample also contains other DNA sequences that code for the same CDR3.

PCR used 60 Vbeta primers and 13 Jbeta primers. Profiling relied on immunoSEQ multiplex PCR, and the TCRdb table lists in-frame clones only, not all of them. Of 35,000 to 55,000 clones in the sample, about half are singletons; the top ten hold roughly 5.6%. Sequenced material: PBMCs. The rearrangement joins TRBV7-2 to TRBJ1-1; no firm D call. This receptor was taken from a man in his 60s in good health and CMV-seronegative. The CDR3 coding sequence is TGTGCCAGCAGCCCCGGTTTGAACACTGAAGCTTTCTTT. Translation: CASSPGLNTEAFF.